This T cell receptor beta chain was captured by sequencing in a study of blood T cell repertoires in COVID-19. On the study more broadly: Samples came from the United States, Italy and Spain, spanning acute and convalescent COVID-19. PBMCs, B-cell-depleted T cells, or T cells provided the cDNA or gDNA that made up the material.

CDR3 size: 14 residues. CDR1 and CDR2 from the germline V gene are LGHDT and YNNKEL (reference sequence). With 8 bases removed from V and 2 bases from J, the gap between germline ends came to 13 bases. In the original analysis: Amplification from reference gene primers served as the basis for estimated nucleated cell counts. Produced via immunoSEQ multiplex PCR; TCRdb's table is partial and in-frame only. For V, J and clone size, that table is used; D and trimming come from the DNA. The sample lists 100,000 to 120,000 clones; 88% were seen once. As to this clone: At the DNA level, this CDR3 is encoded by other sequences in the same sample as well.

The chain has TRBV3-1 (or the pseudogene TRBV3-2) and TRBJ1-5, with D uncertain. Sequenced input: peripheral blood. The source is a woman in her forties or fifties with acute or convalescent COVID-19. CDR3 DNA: TGTGCCAGCTCTCGCGGAGGACGCAATCAGCCCCAGCATTTT. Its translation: CASSRGGRNQPQHF.